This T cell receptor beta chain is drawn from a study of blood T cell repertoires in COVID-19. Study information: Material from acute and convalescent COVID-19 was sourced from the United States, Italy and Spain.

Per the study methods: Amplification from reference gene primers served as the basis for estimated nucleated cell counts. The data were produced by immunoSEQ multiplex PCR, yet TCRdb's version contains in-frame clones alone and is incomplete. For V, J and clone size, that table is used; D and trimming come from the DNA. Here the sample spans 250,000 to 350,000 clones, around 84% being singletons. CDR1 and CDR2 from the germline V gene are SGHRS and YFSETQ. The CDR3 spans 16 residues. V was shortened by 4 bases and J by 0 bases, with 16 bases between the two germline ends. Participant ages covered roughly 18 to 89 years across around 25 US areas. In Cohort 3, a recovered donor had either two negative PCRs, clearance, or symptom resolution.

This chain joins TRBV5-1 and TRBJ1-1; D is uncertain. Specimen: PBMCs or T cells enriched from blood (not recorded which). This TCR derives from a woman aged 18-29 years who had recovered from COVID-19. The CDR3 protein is CASSPREGSMNTEAFF. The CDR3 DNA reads TGCGCCAGCAGCCCTCGAGAGGGATCTATGAACACTGAAGCTTTCTTT.